These 10 T cell receptor beta chains share one sample of origin, sequenced in a study of T cells expressing NK-cell markers. TCRdb processed the 5' RACE reads again and assigns one entry to each CDR3 protein, with no DNA. This sample's table reports about 150,000 distinct CDR3 sequences. The sample consisted of blood T cells: a sorted CD56 or NKG2C T cell subset, CD4+ or CD8+ T cells, or bulk PBMC T cells (not recorded which). All receptors come from a woman between 50 and 59 years old in good health.

This chain links TRBV6-5 with TRBJ2-1; the D call from TCRdb, TRBD2, cannot be confirmed without DNA. The CDR3 is made up of 15 amino acids. Germline V gene sequence: CDR1 MNHEY, CDR2 SVGAGI. CDR3 protein: CASSPRGYSYNEQFF.

V usage is TRBV20-1 and J usage is TRBJ2-3; TCRdb indicates TRBD1, and absent DNA this call remains unverified. Germline V CDR1 and CDR2: DFQATT, SNEGSKA (reference sequence). This CDR3 is 13 amino acids long. CDR3: CSVGGPSTDTQYF.

The chain is built from TRBV7-6 and TRBJ2-2; TCRdb's D call of TRBD1 is untestable without DNA. CDR1 is SGHVS, CDR2 FNYEAQ, per germline. CDR3 size: 20 residues. This CDR3 is CASSLSPGADLPGNTGELFF.

The rearrangement uses TRBV5-5 and TRBJ2-1; TCRdb outputs TRBD2, but without DNA this stays unchecked. The length of the CDR3 is 13 residues. Germline V CDR1 and CDR2: SGHKS, YYEKEE (reference sequence). The CDR3 sequence is CASTLPRYNEQFF.

The gene calls are TRBV28 and TRBJ1-2; no DNA is available, so the TRBD1 call from TCRdb remains unchecked. Germline loops: CDR1 MDHEN, CDR2 SYDVKM. CDR3 length: 13 residues. CDR3 loop: CASTLDRGLRGTF.

The V call is TRBV24-1, the J call TRBJ1-1. CDR3 length: 13 amino acids. Germline loops: CDR1 KGHDR, CDR2 SFDVKD. The CDR3 protein is CATSDLTRAEAFF.

V is TRBV7-9 and J is TRBJ2-1; TCRdb proposes TRBD1, but this gene call is untestable without DNA. There are 18 residues in the CDR3. CDR1 SEHNR and CDR2 FQNEAQ come from the germline V gene (reference sequence). The CDR3 region is CASSSNLSPGQRANEQFF.

The chain has TRBV5-1 and TRBJ2-7. The CDR3 is made up of 15 amino acids. Germline V gene lookup returns CDR1 SGHRS and CDR2 YFSETQ. CDR3 amino acids: CASSEGPSGSYEQYF. Based on the CDR3 plus reference TRBV5-1 and TRBJ2-7, the full variable domain is KAGVTQTPRYLIKTRGQQVTLSCSPISGHRSVSWYQQTPGQGLQFLFEYFSETQRNKGNFPGRFSGRQFSNSRSEMNVSTLELGDSALYLCASSEGPSGSYEQYFGPGTRLTVT.

The chain is built from TRBV19 and TRBJ2-3; TCRdb's D call, TRBD2, is unchecked because there is no DNA. CDR3 length equals 15 residues. Per germline, CDR1 LNHDA and CDR2 SQIVND (reference sequence). The CDR3 loop is CASSIGLAGSDTQYF.

This sequence joins TRBV4-1 and TRBJ1-1. CDR3 length equals 12 residues. The germline V gene has CDR1 MGHRA and CDR2 YSYEKL. CDR3: CANFRQSLEAFF.